Each of the 30 T cell receptor beta chains below was sequenced from the same sample in a study of blood T cell repertoires in COVID-19. TCRdb keeps only in-frame clones here, not all; method: immunoSEQ multiplex PCR. Among 95,000 to 100,000 clones listed, over 80% were seen once. Sequenced material: peripheral blood. The receptors stem from a man in his fifties with acute or convalescent COVID-19.

This clone was observed once. The V call is TRBV19, the J call TRBJ2-2; maybe TRBD1 (5 bases). CDR1 LNHDA and CDR2 SQIVND come from the germline V gene (reference sequence). Trimming stripped 3 bases from V and 1 base from J, with 6 bases between. The CDR3 covers 14 residues. The CDR3 region has the DNA TGTGCCAGTAGTATCCAGGGGAACACCGGGGAGCTGTTTTTT. This translates into CASSIQGNTGELFF.

The V call is TRBV7-2, the J call TRBJ2-1; 8 nucleotides agree with TRBD2. The CDR3 contains 13 residues. In germline, CDR1 is SGHTA, CDR2 FQGNSA. Trimming at V came to 8 bases and at J to 3 bases, leaving 3 bases not matched to a gene. CDR3 amino acids: CASYSGGYNEQFF. CDR3 sequence (DNA): TGTGCCAGCTACAGCGGGGGCTACAATGAGCAGTTCTTC.

The chain uses TRBV2 and TRBJ2-5; weak D call: TRBD2 (6 bases). The CDR3 has 15 amino acids. Looked up from germline, CDR1 is SNHLY and CDR2 is FYNNEI. Trimming cost V 7 bases and J 4 bases, with 19 bases left between them. CDR3 region: CASKEDSGRVETQYF. Written as DNA, the CDR3 is TGTGCCAGCAAGGAAGATAGCGGTCGGGTAGAGACCCAGTACTTC.

The genes are TRBV15 and TRBJ1-5; 7 bases map to TRBD1. Germline V gives CDR1 LNHNV, CDR2 YYDKDF (reference sequence). The CDR3 loop spans 15 amino acids. The ends lost 4 bases at V and 5 bases at J; junction bases unmatched: 8. DNA of the CDR3: TGTGCCACCAGCAACGGTCGACAGGGACATCAGCCCCAGCATTTT. Translating gives CATSNGRQGHQPQHF.

The chain is built from TRBV27 and TRBJ1-2; 7 bases match TRBD1. This CDR3 spans 15 amino acids. Per germline, CDR1 MNHEY and CDR2 SMNVEV (reference sequence). J lost 4 bases, V lost 5 bases, and 10 bases had no gene match. Here the CDR3 DNA reads TGTGCCAGCAGTACCCGACAGGGTACCTCCTATGGCTACACCTTC. Translating it yields CASSTRQGTSYGYTF.

The V call is TRBV27, the J call TRBJ2-7, with TRBD1 identical over 8 bases. Losses at the gene ends were 0 bases for V and 4 bases for J; bases not matched to a gene: 2. Germline-derived CDR1 and CDR2 are MNHEY and SMNVEV (reference sequence). The CDR3 spans 14 residues. In DNA form, the CDR3 reads TGTGCCAGCAGTTTATCCAGGGGGCGATACGAGCAGTACTTC. Residues: CASSLSRGRYEQYF.

This rearrangement joins TRBV6-5 to TRBJ1-1; the D gene is possibly TRBD1 (5 bases). V lost 0 bases and J 8 bases, leaving 13 bases between the germline ends. The CDR3 covers 14 residues. Germline CDR1 reads MNHEY; CDR2 reads SVGAGI. The CDR3 bases are TGTGCCAGCAGTTACTCGGGGGGACGAGCCGAAGCTTTCTTT. As protein: CASSYSGGRAEAFF.

The rearrangement uses TRBV6-1 and TRBJ2-7; perhaps TRBD2 as D (5 bases). Trimming pared 2 bases from V and 4 bases from J, leaving 15 bases between. Looked up from germline, CDR1 is MNHNS and CDR2 is SASEGT. This CDR3 region has 15 residues. Here the CDR3 DNA reads TGTGCCAGCAGTGAATTGTGGAGGTCCTCGTACGAGCAGTACTTC. Protein product: CASSELWRSSYEQYF.

This clone was found once. This chain connects TRBV19 to TRBJ1-2, with 7 nucleotides matching TRBD1. Germline CDR1 and CDR2: LNHDA and SQIVND (reference sequence). The junction had 7 bases not matched to a gene; V was cut back by 4 bases and J by 8 bases. CDR3 length equals 13 residues. The CDR3 loop is CASSTYRGGGYTF. The CDR3 DNA sequence: TGTGCCAGTAGTACATACAGGGGAGGCGGCTACACCTTC.

The chain employs TRBV30 and TRBJ1-2, with D uncertain. Germline V gene data show CDR1 as GTSNPN and CDR2 as SVGIG (reference sequence). The CDR3 runs to 15 residues. Trimming removed 0 bases from V and 5 bases from J, with 16 bases in between. Here the CDR3 reads CAWSVQTTRRYGYTF. Here the CDR3 DNA reads TGTGCCTGGAGTGTTCAAACCACGCGTCGGTATGGCTACACCTTC.

The V call is TRBV4-1, the J call TRBJ1-3, with D perhaps TRBD1 (6 bases). This CDR3 is 15 amino acids long. Germline CDR1 MGHRA, CDR2 YSYEKL. Trimming removed 5 bases from V and 2 bases from J, with 13 bases in between. CDR3 DNA: TGCGCCAGCAGCTATATCACAGGGCCTGGAAACACCATATATTTT. It codes for CASSYITGPGNTIYF.

The rearrangement joins TRBV6-6 to TRBJ1-2; 8 bases map to TRBD1. The CDR3 totals 15 residues. In germline, CDR1 is MNHNY, CDR2 SVGAGI (reference sequence). Trimming cost V 4 bases and J 7 bases; bases outside gene matches: 11. CDR3 region: CASSSGTGLRGGYTF. The CDR3 DNA reads as TGTGCCAGCAGTTCGGGGACAGGCCTTAGGGGTGGCTACACCTTC.

The V call is TRBV18, the J call TRBJ1-2, with no clear D. This CDR3 has 12 residues. V was pared by 2 bases and J by 6 bases, with 7 bases between. The germline CDR1 and CDR2 sequences are KGHSH and LQKENI. CDR3 residues: CASSPGQDGYTF. As DNA, the CDR3 is TGTGCCAGCTCACCAGGGCAAGATGGCTACACCTTC.

In this sample, this clone turned up once. This rearrangement joins TRBV12-3 or TRBV12-4 to TRBJ2-7; 8 bases align to TRBD1. The CDR3 covers 13 residues. V lost 8 bases and J lost 4; bases outside the gene matches: 7. The CDR3, as DNA: TGTGCCAGCTGCTTGACAGGGGTTTACGAGCAGTACTTC. Translation gives CASCLTGVYEQYF.

The rearrangement joins TRBV6-1 to TRBJ2-7, with D perhaps TRBD1 (5 bases). The V and J ends lost 2 bases and 4 bases respectively, with 15 bases between them. The CDR3 runs 15 residues. Germline V gene data show CDR1 as MNHNS and CDR2 as SASEGT. CDR3 bases: TGTGCCAGCAGTGAAACGACAGCCCTCACATACGAGCAGTACTTC. Translation gives CASSETTALTYEQYF.

The gene calls are TRBV5-1 and TRBJ1-6, with D perhaps TRBD1 (6 bases). CDR1 is SGHRS, CDR2 YFSETQ, per germline. V was pared by 4 bases and J by 10 bases, with 12 bases between. This CDR3 has 13 residues. CDR3 residues: CASSPGQSSPLHF. In nucleotides, the CDR3 is TGCGCCAGCAGCCCAGGACAGTCCTCACCCCTCCACTTT.

V gene TRBV9 combines with J gene TRBJ2-3, with TRBD2 matching over 14 bases. Trimming cost V 5 bases and J 4 bases; bases outside gene matches: 12. The CDR3 has 18 amino acids. Germline loops: CDR1 SGDLS, CDR2 YYNGEE. The CDR3 nucleotides are TGTGCCAGCAGTTACTATTCCGGGACTAGCGGGAGTTCAGATACGCAGTATTTT. It is translated as CASSYYSGTSGSSDTQYF.

J is TRBJ2-7 and V is TRBV19, with D possibly TRBD1 on 6 matching bases. Trimming stripped 7 bases from V and 5 bases from J, with 21 bases between. Germline-derived CDR1 and CDR2 are LNHDA and SQIVND (reference sequence). This CDR3 comprises 15 residues. CDR3 sequence (DNA): TGTGCCAGTACCCCCGGTACAGGGATCCTCCACGAGCAGTACTTC. This sequence encodes CASTPGTGILHEQYF.

The rearrangement links TRBV7-8 to TRBJ1-1, with 7 bases lining up with TRBD1. The CDR3 is made up of 16 amino acids. Trimming took 4 bases from V and 5 from J; bases not matched to a gene: 13. The germline gives CDR1 SGHVS, CDR2 FQNEAQ. The CDR3, as DNA: TGTGCCAGCAGCTCATTTCGACAGGGCACGGTTACTGAAGCTTTCTTT. Residues: CASSSFRQGTVTEAFF.

The CDR3 is CASRFQLAGFSGNTIYF. The DNA for the CDR3 is TGTGCCAGTAGGTTCCAGCTGGCGGGGTTCTCTGGAAACACCATATATTTT. V is TRBV19 and J is TRBJ1-3; D call uncertain. V shed 6 bases and J shed 0 bases, with 18 bases lying between them. CDR3 length: 17 amino acids. Germline CDR1 and CDR2: LNHDA and SQIVND (reference sequence).

The gene calls are TRBV10-3 and TRBJ1-2; no definite D call. Trimming took 10 bases from V and 9 from J, leaving 18 bases between them. The germline CDR1 and CDR2 sequences are ENHRY and SYGVKD. The length of the CDR3 is 12 residues. CDR3 residues: CATNPGVVSYTF. CDR3 DNA: TGTGCCACCAACCCCGGGGTTGTAAGCTACACCTTC.

This clone was found a few times. The J gene is TRBJ1-1, the V gene TRBV5-1; 10 bases align to TRBD1. Germline-derived CDR1 and CDR2 are SGHRS and YFSETQ. Trimming took 4 bases from V and 5 from J; bases not matched to a gene: 8. The CDR3 sequence is 15 residues long. The CDR3: CASSAKTGGATEAFF. CDR3 in DNA: TGCGCCAGCAGCGCCAAGACAGGGGGCGCGACTGAAGCTTTCTTT.

V usage is TRBV4-2 and J usage is TRBJ2-2; 7 nucleotides line up with TRBD2. The V gene end was trimmed by 4 bases and the J gene end by 7 bases; junction bases not matched to a gene: 3. The CDR3 spans 13 residues. Germline V lookup: CDR1 LGHNA, CDR2 YNFKEQ. The CDR3 sequence is CASSPPGGGELFF. As DNA, the CDR3 is TGTGCCAGCAGCCCCCCGGGGGGCGGGGAGCTGTTTTTT.

The J gene is TRBJ2-7, the V gene TRBV5-1; the D gene is possibly TRBD2 (7 bases). The V gene lost 6 bases and the J gene lost 7 bases, with 17 bases spanning the gap. The CDR3 has 13 residues. Germline loops: CDR1 SGHRS, CDR2 YFSETQ. CDR3: CASTPGAGGEQYF. The CDR3 DNA is TGCGCCAGCACACCGGGGGCCGGGGGGGAGCAGTACTTC. The full variable domain, completed using reference TRBV5-1 and TRBJ2-7, is KAGVTQTPRYLIKTRGQQVTLSCSPISGHRSVSWYQQTPGQGLQFLFEYFSETQRNKGNFPGRFSGRQFSNSRSEMNVSTLELGDSALYLCASTPGAGGEQYFGPGTRLTVT.

The rearrangement joins TRBV4-2 to TRBJ2-2; TRBD1 agrees at 10 bases. CDR1 is LGHNA and CDR2 is YNFKEQ in the germline V gene. There are 16 residues in the CDR3. Unmatched junction bases numbered 7, after V lost 1 base and J lost 8 bases. CDR3 DNA: TGTGCCAGCAGCCAAGTGGGGACAGGGGCCCGAGGGGAGCTGTTTTTT. It translates to CASSQVGTGARGELFF.

The rearrangement uses TRBV5-1 and TRBJ2-5, with 13 bases aligning to TRBD2. The length of the CDR3 is 17 residues. J was trimmed by 2 bases and V by 3 bases; bases with no gene match: 7. The germline V gene has CDR1 SGHRS and CDR2 YFSETQ. DNA of the CDR3: TGCGCCAGCAGCTCGCCGACTAGCGGGGGGAGACAAGAGACCCAGTACTTC. Protein product: CASSSPTSGGRQETQYF.

The chain recombines TRBV20-1 with TRBJ2-7; 7 positions agree with TRBD1. The CDR3 is 13 residues long. The germline V gene has CDR1 DFQATT and CDR2 SNEGSKA (reference sequence). Trimming cost V 3 bases and J 3 bases; bases outside gene matches: 5. CDR3 sequence: CSASGRGFYEQYF. The DNA for the CDR3 is TGCAGTGCTAGTGGCAGGGGGTTCTACGAGCAGTACTTC.

This clone was recorded once. CDR3 residues: CSVIGQGSYEQYF. CDR3 DNA: TGCAGCGTTATAGGGCAGGGCTCCTACGAGCAGTACTTC. The chain carries TRBV29-1 and TRBJ2-7, with D possibly being TRBD1 (5 bases). With 5 bases removed from V and 0 bases from J, the gap between germline ends came to 11 bases. Germline CDR1 reads SQVTM; CDR2 reads ANQGSEA. This CDR3 spans 13 amino acids.

J is TRBJ1-2 and V is TRBV5-4; D is possibly TRBD1 (6 bases). V was cut by 3 bases and J by 7 bases, with 19 bases left in between. The CDR3 length is 15 residues. Per germline, CDR1 SGHNT and CDR2 YYREEE (reference sequence). In DNA form, the CDR3 reads TGTGCCAGCAGCTCCCGAACACAGGGTTATCGTGGCTACACCTTC. Protein sequence: CASSSRTQGYRGYTF.

This chain uses TRBV15 with TRBJ1-2, with 10 bases matching TRBD1. V trimming: 5 bases; J trimming: 6 bases; junction bases outside the gene matches: 9. Germline CDR1 is LNHNV and CDR2 is YYDKDF (reference sequence). CDR3 length: 15 amino acids. The CDR3 DNA reads as TGTGCCACCAGCTTACTCGGACAGGGGGAGGATGGCTACACCTTC. Translation: CATSLLGQGEDGYTF.